The rows below give T cell receptor beta chains drawn from one sample of a study of blood T cell repertoires in COVID-19. The repertoire was sequenced with immunoSEQ multiplex PCR; TCRdb's copy has only in-frame clones and lacks some. The table has 210,000 or so clones, 84% seen once. The sequencing sample was made of peripheral blood. These receptors were collected from a woman in her 50s with active or convalescent COVID-19. Both conserved end residues are part of each CDR3. The order of the fields is D gene, clone size, V gene, J gene, CDR3 DNA, CDR3 protein. D genes are given only for firm matches. Expanded clones are given a class, and other clones once, few, many or no size at all.

D gene: NA; clone size: NA; V gene: TRBV3-1/TRBV3-2; J gene: TRBJ1-4; CDR3 DNA: TGTGCCAGCAGGGGGGGAGGCCACAATGAAAAACTGTTTTTT; CDR3 protein: CASRGGGHNEKLFF
D gene: NA; clone size: NA; V gene: TRBV4-1; J gene: TRBJ1-2; CDR3 DNA: TGCGCCAGCAGCCAAGTTCAGGGCAATCCAGGGGGCTACACCTTC; CDR3 protein: CASSQVQGNPGGYTF
D gene: NA; clone size: NA; V gene: TRBV19; J gene: TRBJ1-5; CDR3 DNA: TGTGCCAGTAGTCGTGGGGCATATGGCAATCAGCCCCAGCATTTT; CDR3 protein: CASSRGAYGNQPQHF
D gene: NA; clone size: NA; V gene: TRBV28; J gene: TRBJ1-2; CDR3 DNA: TGTGCCAGCAGTTTACCAGCTAGGTCCTATGGCTACACCTTC; CDR3 protein: CASSLPARSYGYTF
D gene: TRBD1; clone size: few; V gene: TRBV9; J gene: TRBJ2-3; CDR3 DNA: TGTGCCAGCAGCGCCGGACAGGGCCCAGATACGCAGTATTTT; CDR3 protein: CASSAGQGPDTQYF
D gene: NA; clone size: NA; V gene: TRBV18; J gene: TRBJ2-5; CDR3 DNA: TGTGCCAGCTCACCACCGAACAGGGCAGAGACCCAGTACTTC; CDR3 protein: CASSPPNRAETQYF
D gene: TRBD1; clone size: once; V gene: TRBV2; J gene: TRBJ1-1; CDR3 DNA: TGTGCCAGCAGGGTACTTTATTCCTGGGACAGGGCGACTGAAGCTTTCTTT; CDR3 protein: CASRVLYSWDRATEAFF
D gene: TRBD1; clone size: NA; V gene: TRBV6-1; J gene: TRBJ2-3; CDR3 DNA: TGTGCCAGCAGTTGGGGACAGGGCCACACAGATACGCAGTATTTT; CDR3 protein: CASSWGQGHTDTQYF
D gene: TRBD1; clone size: NA; V gene: TRBV11-2; J gene: TRBJ2-2; CDR3 DNA: TGTGCCAGCAGCTCACAGGGGTCCGCCGGGGAGCTGTTTTTT; CDR3 protein: CASSSQGSAGELFF
D gene: NA; clone size: NA; V gene: TRBV4-1; J gene: TRBJ2-1; CDR3 DNA: TGCGCCAGCAGCGACGCAGGAGGGATCCTGGAGCAGTTCTTC; CDR3 protein: CASSDAGGILEQFF
D gene: NA; clone size: NA; V gene: TRBV25-1; J gene: TRBJ1-1; CDR3 DNA: TGTGCCAGCAGTGAAGCGGGGAATACTGAAGCTTTCTTT; CDR3 protein: CASSEAGNTEAFF